A single TCR beta chain is shown here with its context. This clone has a single count. Which antigen it targets is not known. Base quality data are lacking; no much larger clone is found one base away. The library was built by means of the immunoSEQ multiplex PCR assay. For most patients, genomic DNA was subjected to high-throughput TCR-beta CDR3 sequencing by Adaptive Biotechnologies. Processing in the source paper ran as follows. TCR sequencing data were retrieved from Adaptive's ImmunoSEQ software for 15 to 20 patients, whereas three other patients were processed with MiXCR and VDJtools. CDR3 nucleotide sequences shared between donor and recipient were removed because the origin of such sequences could not be assigned. At least 2-fold expansion over unstimulated cells and a minimum CFSE-low frequency of 0.002% (template counts) or 0.001% (read counts) were required for clones to be classified as alloreactive. Clones detected in sequenced pre-transplant spleen, lymph node, or MLR CFSE-low populations of the donor or recipient were defined as mappable. Cumulative frequency of alloreactive clones was calculated as a percentage of all sequences weighted by copy number. In its TCRdb copy, this immuneACCESS table keeps in-frame sequences only and misses some clones. Where compared with another copy, unresolved V genes explain less than half of these, and the others have no known cause. From that table come the V and J calls and clone size; the DNA was used to work out D and trimming. The table for this sample lists over 65,000 clones; 92% of them were counted only once. Jointly, the top ten make up around 0.69% of the sample.

The germline V gene yields SGHVS for CDR1 and FQNEAQ for CDR2. The CDR3 measures 17 amino acids from cysteine to phenylalanine. Kept here is only the CDR3 DNA, which spans 51 bases and is read in frame from base 1. A distance of 18 bases separates the germline ends of V and J, which lose 2 bases and 3 bases respectively. This entry comes from a study of graft-versus-host responses after intestinal transplantation (dated by TCRdb to the early 2020s). Context from the whole study: Recipients received multivisceral, liver-intestinal, or isolated intestinal transplants. All recipients received anti-thymocyte globulin induction followed by maintenance tacrolimus and steroids for around 3 years. After intestinal transplantation, graft-versus-host and host-versus-graft alloreactive T cell clones were followed in the graft, circulation and bone marrow using bulk TCR-beta CDR3 sequencing. Alloreactive clones were identified by sequencing pre-transplant mixed lymphocyte reaction products and comparing them with unstimulated pre-transplant donor and recipient T cells. Of the approximately 24 intestinal transplant recipients enrolled in the cohort, one of whom was a retransplant, a few patients without pretransplant specimens were excluded. A peak of at least 4% donor T cells among recipient peripheral blood mononuclear cells was the definition used for donor T cell macrochimerism. Samples from three later patients were sequenced in-house on an Illumina MiSeq with MiXCR processing rather than by the commercial service.

What the study reported, not specific to this receptor: In patients with donor T cell macrochimerism, the allografts had high GvH to HvG T cell clonal ratios. The relatively low number and heterogeneity of intestinal transplant patients limited the conclusions. GvH clones were detected in recipient bone marrow, and some appeared earlier in ileal mucosa or blood, consistent with an intestinal mucosal origin. Early after transplant, peak levels of circulating GvH clones were found to be associated with declines in HvG clones.

In the first month after transplant, blood samples were collected up to 4 times, and after that at least monthly when available. The chain uses TRBV7-8 and TRBJ2-3; no D gene call is confident. Sequences were derived from PBMCs, sampled 98 days after intestinal transplantation. The receptor was derived from a human patient who received an intestinal transplant, so some T cells may come from the graft donor. This receptor has the CDR3 CASSLNEALGRTDTQYF. The DNA sequence is TGTGCCAGCAGCTTAAATGAGGCTTTGGGCAGGACAGATACGCAGTATTTT. The entire variable domain, with the stretches around the CDR3 drawn from the reference TRBV7-8 and TRBJ2-3 proteins, is GAGVSQSPRYKVAKRGQDVALRCDPISGHVSLFWYQQALGQGPEFLTYFQNEAQLDKSGLPSDRFFAERPEGSVSTLKIQRTQQEDSAVYLCASSLNEALGRTDTQYFGPGTRLTVL.